The next 21 T cell receptor beta chains were all read from a single sample in a study of human T cells and chemical hapten exposure. Time point reported: pre-sensitization, week 0. Treatment specified: therapeutic diphenylcyclopropenone sensitization with weekly scalp DPC. TCRdb ran MiXCR on the RACE reads and lists one entry per CDR3 protein. The sample shows more than 100,000 distinct CDR3 sequences, roughly 14% of them seen only once. Source: whole blood, taken in connection with sensitization to the hapten diphenylcyclopropenone (DPC). The source is a woman between 18 and 29 years old with alopecia areata. Some clones in this sample may be carry-over from other donors' samples.

This clonotype was counted between two and nine times. The rearrangement uses TRBV25-1 and TRBJ2-1, with 7 nucleotides matching TRBD1. J lost 4 bases, V lost 2 bases, and 11 bases had no gene match. The germline V gene has CDR1 MGHDK and CDR2 SYGVNS. This CDR3 has 17 amino acids. CDR3 protein: CASSESTRTGGYNEQFF. In nucleotides, the CDR3 is TGTGCCAGCAGTGAAAGCACCAGGACAGGCGGATACAATGAGCAGTTCTTC.

This clonotype has just one count. This chain links TRBV28 with TRBJ2-7; D gene unclear. Deletions cut 1 base from V and 1 base from J, with 5 bases between. This CDR3 is built from 13 residues. Germline CDR1 and CDR2: MDHEN and SYDVKM. Written as DNA, the CDR3 is TGTGCCAGCAGTTTATCCCCTTCCTACGAGCAGTACTTC. As protein: CASSLSPSYEQYF.

In this sample, this clonotype turned up many times. The chain carries TRBV18 and TRBJ2-7, with TRBD2 as a possible D gene (5 bases). Germline CDR1 reads KGHSH; CDR2 reads LQKENI. V gave up 3 bases and J gave up 0 bases, with 6 bases separating them. The CDR3 contains 13 residues. The DNA for the CDR3 is TGTGCCAGCTCACCGGGGAGCTCCTACGAGCAGTACTTC. The encoded protein is CASSPGSSYEQYF.

This clonotype was seen at least ten times. The chain carries TRBV12-3 or TRBV12-4 and TRBJ2-1, with a weak D call TRBD1 (7 bases). The CDR3 is 14 residues long. V lost 1 base to trimming and J lost 13 bases, with 17 bases between them. The CDR3 DNA reads as TGTGCCAGCAGTTTAGGACAGGGTGGGGGGAGTCAGTTCTTC. Its translation: CASSLGQGGGSQFF.

The gene calls are TRBV6-6 and TRBJ2-7; 9 bases are shared with TRBD2. V lost 4 bases, J lost 2 bases, and 6 bases stayed unmatched. Per the germline V gene, CDR1 is MNHNY and CDR2 is SVGAGI (reference sequence). This CDR3 spans 15 amino acids. The CDR3 protein is CASSSSGGPTYEQYF. The DNA for the CDR3 is TGTGCCAGCAGTTCAAGCGGGGGGCCCACCTACGAGCAGTACTTC.

This clonotype was seen only a few times. The CDR3 region is CASSLAPIEVINEQFF. Written as DNA, the CDR3 is TGTGCCAGCAGCTTAGCACCTATCGAAGTCATCAATGAGCAGTTCTTC. This chain joins TRBV7-2 and TRBJ2-1, with unresolved D. This CDR3 is built from 16 residues. Germline V lookup: CDR1 SGHTA, CDR2 FQGNSA. Trimming cost V 0 bases and J 6 bases, with 15 bases left between them.

This clonotype occurred a few times. The chain joins TRBV5-1 to TRBJ2-3; TRBD2 agrees at 7 bases. CDR1 SGHRS and CDR2 YFSETQ come from the germline V gene. The CDR3 has 14 residues. Unmatched junction bases numbered 4, after V lost 6 bases and J lost 0 bases. CDR3 DNA: TGCGCCAGCACAGCGGGGCCCAGCACAGATACGCAGTATTTT. Translation gives CASTAGPSTDTQYF. Using reference TRBV5-1 and TRBJ2-3 for the parts outside the CDR3, the full variable domain is KAGVTQTPRYLIKTRGQQVTLSCSPISGHRSVSWYQQTPGQGLQFLFEYFSETQRNKGNFPGRFSGRQFSNSRSEMNVSTLELGDSALYLCASTAGPSTDTQYFGPGTRLTVL.

This clonotype turned up a few times. The chain is built from TRBV12-3 or TRBV12-4 and TRBJ2-7; TRBD2 aligns across 7 bases. J was trimmed by 3 bases and V by 3 bases; bases with no gene match: 17. This CDR3 contains 18 residues. DNA of the CDR3: TGTGCCAGCAGTTTGAATCGCGGGGGTGTCGGGAGTAACTACGAGCAGTACTTC. Translated, it gives CASSLNRGGVGSNYEQYF.

The chain uses TRBV6-5 and TRBJ2-7, with 10 bases fitting TRBD1. Germline loops: CDR1 MNHEY, CDR2 SVGAGI. V lost 7 bases, J lost 4 bases, and 10 bases stayed unmatched. CDR3 length equals 15 residues. The CDR3 region has the DNA TGTGCCAGCACCTACTCCCGGACAGGGGGGTACGAGCAGTACTTC. Its translation: CASTYSRTGGYEQYF.

This clonotype was seen more than once but under ten times. This sequence joins TRBV9 and TRBJ1-1, with D hard to call. Germline CDR1 SGDLS, CDR2 YYNGEE. The CDR3 has 14 amino acids. V lost 4 bases, J lost 5 bases, and 15 bases lay in between. The CDR3 loop reads CASSRSGRETEAFF. The CDR3, as DNA: TGTGCCAGCAGCCGGTCGGGGAGGGAAACTGAAGCTTTCTTT.

This clonotype was observed a few times. CDR3 nucleotide sequence: TGTGCCAGCAGCTCCACAGGGGATGGTCGGACCCAGTACTTC. Translating gives CASSSTGDGRTQYF. V and J are TRBV7-2 and TRBJ2-5; TRBD1 aligns across 7 bases. V lost 4 bases and J lost 7; bases outside the gene matches: 9. The CDR3 sequence is 14 residues long. Germline V gene sequence: CDR1 SGHTA, CDR2 FQGNSA.

This clonotype has at least ten counts. This sequence joins TRBV14 and TRBJ2-5; tentatively, D is TRBD1 or TRBD2 (7 bases each). This CDR3 has 16 amino acids. Trimming pared 1 base from V and 5 bases from J, leaving 17 bases between. Germline CDR1 reads SGHDN; CDR2 reads FVKESK. CDR3 in DNA: TGTGCCAGCAGCCAAGGTGGGAGGGGGCCGCTGGAGACCCAGTACTTC. This encodes CASSQGGRGPLETQYF.

This clonotype was counted at least ten times. The gene calls are TRBV7-6 and TRBJ2-5; D gene unclear. Germline CDR1 and CDR2: SGHVS and FNYEAQ. V lost 0 bases and J 5 bases, leaving 13 bases between the germline ends. The CDR3 runs to 15 residues. The chain's CDR3 is CASSLAARRAETQYF. CDR3 nucleotide sequence: TGTGCCAGCAGCTTAGCGGCCAGAAGGGCCGAGACCCAGTACTTC.

This clonotype was detected only a few times. This chain's CDR3 is CASSEQVSYEQYF. DNA for the CDR3: TGTGCCAGCAGTGAACAGGTCTCCTACGAGCAGTACTTC. The chain links TRBV2 to TRBJ2-7, with D uncertain. V was clipped by 2 bases and J by 0 bases, with 5 bases between them. Germline CDR1 and CDR2: SNHLY and FYNNEI. The CDR3 runs 13 residues.

This clonotype came up a few times. This chain connects TRBV29-1 to TRBJ2-3; D gene unclear. Germline V gene sequence: CDR1 SQVTM, CDR2 ANQGSEA. The CDR3 extends over 16 amino acids. V lost 4 bases and J lost 0, with 17 bases in between. CDR3 residues: CSVVFARTASTDTQYF. The CDR3 DNA reads TGCAGCGTTGTCTTCGCCAGGACCGCTAGCACAGATACGCAGTATTTT.

The rearrangement joins TRBV28 to TRBJ1-6, with unresolved D. This CDR3 has 15 amino acids. The V gene's germline CDR1 is MDHEN and CDR2 SYDVKM. Trimming removed 6 bases from V and 6 bases from J, with 15 bases in between. In DNA, the CDR3 is TGTGCCAGCAGAGAAGGGCCGAATCGTAATTCACCCCTCCACTTT. Translating it yields CASREGPNRNSPLHF.

The chain links TRBV27 to TRBJ2-7; tentatively, D is TRBD1 (8 bases). The CDR3 consists of 14 residues. V lost 6 bases and J lost 2, with 14 bases in between. The germline CDR1 and CDR2 sequences are MNHEY and SMNVEV (reference sequence). CDR3 amino acids: CASRKQGGPYEQYF. CDR3 nucleotides: TGTGCCAGCAGAAAACAGGGGGGGCCCTACGAGCAGTACTTC.

The chain has TRBV3-1 and TRBJ2-3; weak D call: TRBD2 (5 bases). V lost 0 bases and J 2 bases, leaving 9 bases between the germline ends. CDR3 length: 15 amino acids. In germline, CDR1 is LGHDT, CDR2 YNNKEL (reference sequence). In DNA form, the CDR3 reads TGTGCCAGCAGCCAAGACCCGGGGTCCACAGATACGCAGTATTTT. As protein: CASSQDPGSTDTQYF.

Ten or more counts support this clonotype. J is TRBJ2-7 and V is TRBV21-1; the table's D gene call, TRBD1, was not cross checked with the DNA. TRBV21-1 corresponds to a pseudogene. The CDR3 length is 18 residues. DNA of the CDR3: TGTGCCAGCAGCAAAGAACGGGACAGGGGAAGCCCCTCATACGAGCAGTACTTC. It encodes CASSKERDRGSPSYEQYF.

This clonotype showed up many times. This rearrangement joins TRBV9 to TRBJ2-1; the D gene is possibly TRBD2 (6 bases). CDR3 length: 14 residues. Germline V gives CDR1 SGDLS, CDR2 YYNGEE. V dropped 2 bases and J dropped 2 bases, with 8 bases sitting between them. CDR3 sequence: CASSVPGAYNEQFF. DNA of the CDR3: TGTGCCAGCAGCGTGCCGGGGGCCTACAATGAGCAGTTCTTC.

The J gene is TRBJ2-5, the V gene TRBV7-2, with 11 bases fitting TRBD2. This CDR3 region has 15 residues. Germline V CDR1 and CDR2: SGHTA, FQGNSA. Trimming cost V 5 bases and J 5 bases; bases outside gene matches: 7. The CDR3 region has the DNA TGTGCCAGCAGCGACGGGACTAGCGGAGGGGAGACCCAGTACTTC. This sequence encodes CASSDGTSGGETQYF.